This TCR beta chain was sequenced for a study of blood T cell repertoires in COVID-19 (dated by TCRdb to 2018 to 2021). For the study in its entirety: The collaborator samples originated in the United States, Italy and Spain and spanned the acute and convalescent phases of COVID-19. The material from the prospective study consisted of cDNA or gDNA derived from T cells, B-cell-depleted T cells, or PBMCs. Subjects who had been exposed to COVID-19, were actively infected with it, or had recovered from it provided the deeply sampled blood TCRbeta repertoires that made up the dataset. The repertoires were made available in a free public database intended to serve as a resource for research on the immune response to SARS-CoV-2. Samples were obtained from the ongoing ImmuneRACE study (first 160 participants) and from 1,254 subjects provided by 6 global collaborators. Sample metadata almost always included a de-identified subject ID, COVID-19 status, age in years and sex. Where available, HLA class I and class II types were taken from metadata supplied by the sample provider and were not determined by assay-based typing. Results and caveats for the whole study, not just this receptor: How much clinical and demographic metadata was included differed by source and by participant, and the metadata was provided uncurated.

The CDR3, from cysteine to phenylalanine, totals 15 residues. The CDR3 DNA has 45 bases and is translated from base 1. The trim is 1 base for V and 7 bases for J, with a gap of 13 bases between the germline ends. For CDR1 and CDR2, the germline V gene (reference sequence) lists LNHDA and SQIVND. TCRbeta CDR3 regions were amplified from genomic DNA by means of the immunoSEQ Assay, a bias-controlled multiplex PCR. Per the original workflow: The number of nucleated cells in each sample was estimated by amplification of reference gene primers within the assay. To quantify the absolute abundance of each unique TCRbeta CDR3 rearrangement, sequence reads were collapsed and filtered. Productive Simpson clonality was computed per sample as the square root of Simpson's diversity index over productive rearrangements. Imported from immuneACCESS, the table was reduced by TCRdb to in-frame sequences with V and J called. These copies leave out some clones; in studies compared against another copy, an unresolved V gene accounts for under half, and the cause of the remainder is not known. V and J calls and clone size follow that table, whereas D and trimming were derived from the DNA. Here the sample has roughly 39,000 clones; about nine tenths occur a single time. The top ten constitute 8% to 10% of the sample.

Collaborating institutions collected whole blood in K2EDTA tubes following their own protocols. For TCRbeta analysis, collaborators shipped samples in one of three forms: frozen whole blood, isolated PBMCs, or DNA extracted from either of those sample types. The count of this clone is one. What antigen it recognizes has not been identified. No base qualities exist here, and no much larger clone lies one base off it. The sample was peripheral blood. The receptor chain draws on TRBV19 and TRBJ2-2, with TRBD2 tentatively as D gene (6 bases match). The sequence was collected from a woman aged 80 or over with active COVID-19. The base sequence is TGTGCCAGTAGTATAGTCCAGGTGGGAGGCGGGGAGCTGTTTTTT. This translates into CASSIVQVGGGELFF. The entire variable domain, with the stretches around the CDR3 drawn from the reference TRBV19 and TRBJ2-2 proteins, is DGGITQSPKYLFRKEGQNVTLSCEQNLNHDAMYWYRQDPGQGLRLIYYSQIVNDFQKGDIAEGYSVSREKKESFPLTVTSAQKNPTAFYLCASSIVQVGGGELFFGEGSRLTVL.